The 32 T cell receptor beta chains listed next were all sequenced from one sample in a study of regulatory T cells in long-lasting Graves disease (dated by TCRdb to the early 2020s). The intended sense of this specimen's time point label: newly diagnosed GD, antithyroid drugs for less than 3 months. For both TCR sequencing and RNA sequencing, RNA was extracted from PBMCs in TRIzol. Library preparation used multiplex PCR. The listed sequencing device is Illumina HiSeq 4000. CDR3 regions were amplified by Arm-PCR with iRepertoire HTBI primers to construct TCR beta libraries. TCRdb reprocessed the public reads (quality trimming at Q25 with fastp, clone calling with MiXCR) and kept in-frame beta chains. Identical CDR3 protein sequences are pooled into one entry, listed with their most common genes and DNA. In all, the sample holds fewer than 500,000 distinct CDR3 sequences, and roughly 16% of those were seen once. The ten top clones hold 10% to 15% of the sample.

This sample was also put to use in a study of T cells in Graves' hyperthyroidism and ophthalmopathy.

This specimen was peripheral blood mononuclear cells (PBMCs), taken at new diagnosis, from a patient treated with antithyroid drugs. The receptors shown here come from a man aged 35-49 years with Graves disease. Donor details come from another sample of the same person, matched by shared clones.

This clonotype has just a few counts. This sequence joins TRBV20-1 and TRBJ1-6; no clear D. V dropped 6 bases and J dropped 7 bases, with 10 bases sitting between them. CDR1 is DFQATT, CDR2 SNEGSKA, per germline (reference sequence). There are 12 residues in the CDR3. The CDR3 nucleotides are TGCAGTGCCAACGGACCAAATTCACCCCTCCACTTT. This sequence encodes CSANGPNSPLHF.

The chain joins TRBV2 to TRBJ2-7; 9 bases match TRBD2. CDR1 SNHLY and CDR2 FYNNEI come from the germline V gene. The CDR3 totals 15 residues. After removal of 2 bases from V and 0 bases from J, the junction contained 2 bases not matched to a gene. The CDR3 here is CASSERREGSYEQYF. The CDR3 DNA sequence: TGTGCCAGCAGTGAACGGCGGGAGGGCTCCTACGAGCAGTACTTC.

Ten or more counts support this clonotype. The gene calls are TRBV7-2 and TRBJ2-1, with a tentative D call TRBD2 (5 bases). The J call may not be correct, given that the DNA end is closer to TRBJ2-5. The germline V gene encodes CDR1 SGHTA and CDR2 FQGNSA. The CDR3 is made up of 15 amino acids. In nucleotides, the CDR3 is TGTGCCAGCAGCCGCGTTGAAGGGAGACAAGAGACCCAGTACTTC. It encodes CASSRVEGRQETQYF.

In its sample, this clonotype was seen a few times. A junction end diverges from the germline sequence, so it may reflect a read error. V and J are TRBV4-1 and TRBJ2-4, with 8 nucleotides matching TRBD2. In germline, CDR1 is MGHRA, CDR2 YSYEKL. This CDR3 is 17 amino acids long. The CDR3 sequence: CASSQASAREVKNIQYF. In DNA form, the CDR3 reads TGCGCCAGCAGTCAAGCCTCGGCGCGGGAGGTCAAAAACATTCAGTACTTC.

Ten or more counts support this clonotype. The chain links TRBV12-3 or TRBV12-4 to TRBJ2-1; 9 bases are a match to TRBD2. V lost 6 bases, J lost 7 bases, and 16 bases stayed unmatched. The CDR3 has 17 residues. The CDR3 protein is CASSPFHLAGSGNEQFF. The CDR3 region has the DNA TGTGCCAGCAGCCCCTTCCATCTAGCGGGGAGCGGGAATGAGCAGTTCTTC.

Turning to this clonotype: A read error may be the cause here, since a much bigger clone is one base away. The gene calls are TRBV20-1 and TRBJ2-7, with 10 positions matching TRBD2. With V trimmed by 0 bases and J by 7 bases, 12 bases remained unmatched. The V gene's germline CDR1 is DFQATT and CDR2 SNEGSKA (reference sequence). The CDR3 spans 16 residues. CDR3 DNA sequence: TGCAGTGCTAGAGAGATCCTAGCGGGAGATCGCGGTGAGCAGTACTTC. This encodes CSAREILAGDRGEQYF.

There are many counts of this clonotype. This rearrangement joins TRBV12-3 or TRBV12-4 to TRBJ2-7; D is tentatively TRBD1 or TRBD2 (5 bases each). The CDR3 sequence is 16 residues long. V was cut by 5 bases and J by 7 bases, with 24 bases left in between. CDR3 protein: CASSDRLGTSVEEQYF. The CDR3 DNA reads TGTGCCAGCAGTGACCGACTCGGGACCTCGGTAGAGGAGCAGTACTTC.

The chain couples TRBV7-9 to TRBJ1-6, with 7 positions matching TRBD1. The germline V gene encodes CDR1 SEHNR and CDR2 FQNEAQ (reference sequence). V trimming: 5 bases; J trimming: 7 bases; junction bases outside the gene matches: 8. This CDR3 region has 15 residues. The CDR3 region has the DNA TGTGCCAGCAGCAACCCGACAGGGATCAATTCACCCCTCCACTTT. Translation: CASSNPTGINSPLHF.

In regard to this clonotype: The missing conserved phenylalanine or tryptophan at the end of this CDR3 makes a read error likely. V usage is TRBV28 and J usage is TRBJ1-2; possibly TRBD1 for D (5 bases). The CDR3 spans 15 residues. Per germline, CDR1 MDHEN and CDR2 SYDVKM. The germline V and J ends were trimmed by 1 base and 7 bases, with 16 bases remaining between them. CDR3 sequence: CASSLSGGSLSGYTS. The CDR3 nucleotides are TGTGCCAGCAGTTTATCCGGGGGGAGTTTGAGTGGCTACACCTCC.

This clonotype has at least ten counts. The chain couples TRBV7-9 to TRBJ2-1; TRBD2 is a possible D gene (6 bases). V was cut by 5 bases and J by 0 bases, with 14 bases left in between. CDR3 length: 16 amino acids. Germline CDR1 and CDR2: SEHNR and FQNEAQ (reference sequence). In nucleotides, the CDR3 is TGTGCCAGCAGCGATTCATGGCGGGACTCCTACAATGAGCAGTTCTTC. Its protein product is CASSDSWRDSYNEQFF.

This clonotype was recorded at least ten times. CDR3: CASSEAPWARRGDTQYF. DNA for the CDR3: TGTGCCAGCAGTGAAGCGCCGTGGGCCAGGCGCGGAGATACGCAGTATTTT. This chain links TRBV6-1 with TRBJ2-3; D not certain. With 0 bases removed from V and 5 bases from J, the gap between germline ends came to 18 bases. CDR1 MNHNS and CDR2 SASEGT come from the germline V gene. This CDR3 is built from 17 residues.

This clonotype occurred a few times. One end of the junction varies from germline; a read error may be responsible. V and J are TRBV5-1 and TRBJ2-1; 7 bases line up with TRBD2. Germline V gives CDR1 SGHRS, CDR2 YFSETQ. This CDR3 is built from 13 residues. This CDR3 reads CASRWLAENEQFF. DNA of the CDR3: TGTGCCAGCAGGTGGCTAGCGGAAAATGAGCAGTTCTTC.

This clonotype turned up a few times. This sequence joins TRBV11-3 and TRBJ2-2; the match to TRBD2 covers 13 bases. V gave up 5 bases and J gave up 5 bases; unmatched junction bases: 14. The CDR3 has 19 amino acids. The germline gives CDR1 SGHNT, CDR2 YENEEA. The CDR3 protein is CASSQSLRLAGGPTGELFF. The CDR3 DNA reads TGTGCCAGCAGCCAATCTCTCCGACTAGCGGGAGGCCCAACCGGGGAGCTGTTTTTT.

The V call is TRBV7-8, the J call TRBJ2-2, with D uncertain. From germline, CDR1 is SGHVS and CDR2 FQNEAQ. The V and J ends lost 5 bases and 3 bases respectively, with 7 bases between them. This CDR3 spans 13 amino acids. CDR3 protein: CASSQSYTGELFF. The CDR3 nucleotides are TGTGCCAGCAGCCAGAGTTACACCGGGGAGCTGTTTTTT. The full variable domain, rest sourced from reference TRBV7-8 and TRBJ2-2, is GAGVSQSPRYKVAKRGQDVALRCDPISGHVSLFWYQQALGQGPEFLTYFQNEAQLDKSGLPSDRFFAERPEGSVSTLKIQRTQQEDSAVYLCASSQSYTGELFFGEGSRLTVL.

This clonotype was detected a few times. The chain couples TRBV24-1 to TRBJ1-1; D perhaps matches TRBD1 (6 bases). V lost 2 bases to trimming and J lost 5 bases, with 14 bases between them. There are 15 residues in the CDR3. Germline CDR1 reads KGHDR; CDR2 reads SFDVKD. This CDR3 reads CATSDSSGAGTEAFF. For the CDR3, the DNA is TGTGCCACCAGTGATTCCTCGGGGGCGGGGACTGAAGCTTTCTTT.

Many counts were recorded for this clonotype. The chain recombines TRBV20-1 with TRBJ2-1; 13 bases align to TRBD2. CDR1 and CDR2 from the germline V gene are DFQATT and SNEGSKA (reference sequence). The trim removed 6 bases at V and 7 bases at J, leaving 6 bases unmatched. This CDR3 is built from 14 residues. The CDR3 bases are TGCAGTGCGACACTAGCGGGAGGGCTGAATGAGCAGTTCTTC. Amino acid sequence: CSATLAGGLNEQFF.

This clonotype was counted at least ten times. This chain links TRBV11-2 with TRBJ2-7; maybe TRBD2 (6 bases). The germline V and J ends were trimmed by 2 bases and 3 bases, with 11 bases remaining between them. Germline V CDR1 and CDR2: SGHAT, FQNNGV. The CDR3 is made up of 14 amino acids. The CDR3 DNA sequence: TGTGCCAGCAGCTTAATCGGGGGACTCTACGAGCAGTACTTC. This codes for CASSLIGGLYEQYF.

This clonotype was picked up many times. V usage is TRBV12-5 and J usage is TRBJ2-1, with TRBD2 matching over 9 bases. This CDR3 has 15 residues. Germline V lookup: CDR1 LGHNT, CDR2 FRNRAP. The trim removed 8 bases at V and 4 bases at J, leaving 9 bases unmatched. For the CDR3, the DNA is TGTGCTAGTCCCCCAGCGGGAGGAGGTTACAATGAGCAGTTCTTC. This codes for CASPPAGGGYNEQFF.

This clonotype has just a few counts. The chain combines TRBV19 with TRBJ2-1; D might be TRBD1 or TRBD2, each matching 5 bases. CDR3 size: 13 residues. Germline-derived CDR1 and CDR2 are LNHDA and SQIVND (reference sequence). V was trimmed by 6 bases and J by 2 bases, leaving 8 bases between them. For the CDR3, the DNA is TGTGCCAGTAGCGGGACCGCCTACAATGAGCAGTTCTTC. Translation gives CASSGTAYNEQFF.

The chain uses TRBV10-3 and TRBJ1-5, with 8 nucleotides matching TRBD1. The CDR3 extends over 15 amino acids. J was trimmed by 3 bases and V by 6 bases; bases with no gene match: 7. Germline V lookup: CDR1 ENHRY, CDR2 SYGVKD. In DNA, the CDR3 is TGTGCCATCAGGGAAGGGACAGGCCACAATCAGCCCCAGCATTTT. It specifies CAIREGTGHNQPQHF.

V usage is TRBV24-1 and J usage is TRBJ2-7, with D possibly TRBD2 on 6 matching bases. This CDR3 comprises 15 residues. V shed 5 bases and J shed 5 bases, with 18 bases lying between them. From germline, CDR1 is KGHDR and CDR2 SFDVKD. Written as DNA, the CDR3 is TGTGCCACCAGTGGAGTGTCCGGGAGTTTCCACGAGCAGTACTTC. Translated, it gives CATSGVSGSFHEQYF.

The sample holds a few counts of this clonotype. A junction end diverges from the germline sequence, so it may reflect a read error. This rearrangement joins TRBV6-1 to TRBJ2-7; 11 positions match TRBD2. In germline, CDR1 is MNHNS, CDR2 SASEGT. The CDR3 spans 16 residues. In DNA form, the CDR3 reads TGTGCCAGCAGTCTTTGGACTAGCGGGTTCTCCTACGAGCGGTACTTC. Translating gives CASSLWTSGFSYERYF.

This clonotype was detected a few times. The chain joins TRBV5-1 to TRBJ2-5, with 7 bases matching TRBD2. Germline V gives CDR1 SGHRS, CDR2 YFSETQ. J lost 5 bases, V lost 2 bases, and 12 bases had no gene match. The CDR3 runs 16 residues. DNA of the CDR3: TGCGCCAGCAGCTTAGGCGGCGGGAGCCGAAGGGAGACCCAGTACTTC. Translated: CASSLGGGSRRETQYF.

The gene calls are TRBV6-2 or TRBV6-3 and TRBJ2-1; 7 nucleotides match TRBD2. V shed 6 bases and J 3 bases; nucleotides not matched to a gene: 8. The germline V gene has CDR1 MNHEY and CDR2 SVGEGT. The CDR3 extends over 15 amino acids. As DNA, the CDR3 is TGTGCCAGCAGGCTTACTAGCGCGAGCTACAATGAGCAGTTCTTC. It codes for CASRLTSASYNEQFF.

J is TRBJ1-6 and V is TRBV12-3 or TRBV12-4, with TRBD1 identical over 7 bases. Germline trimming cut 4 bases from V and 6 bases from J; bases unmatched to any gene: 6. The CDR3 loop spans 15 amino acids. CDR3 region: CASSSRQGSNSPLHF. CDR3 nucleotide sequence: TGTGCCAGCAGTTCAAGACAGGGATCTAATTCACCCCTCCACTTT.

This clonotype was observed many times. The CDR3 spells CASTLDSTTTAFF. As DNA, the CDR3 is TGTGCCAGCACCTTGGACAGTACTACGACGGCTTTCTTT. The chain carries TRBV28 and TRBJ1-1; possible D gene TRBD1, 6 bases. CDR1 and CDR2 from the germline V gene are MDHEN and SYDVKM. The CDR3 spans 13 residues. V lost 7 bases and J 11 bases, leaving 20 bases between the germline ends.

The rearrangement joins TRBV20-1 to TRBJ2-1, with D unresolved. Germline V CDR1 and CDR2: DFQATT, SNEGSKA (reference sequence). V was cut by 2 bases and J by 0 bases, with 8 bases left in between. The CDR3 sequence is 14 residues long. In DNA, the CDR3 is TGCAGTGCTAGATCCCCGAGCTCCTACAATGAGCAGTTCTTC. This gives the protein CSARSPSSYNEQFF.

V and J are TRBV10-1 and TRBJ2-7; possible D gene TRBD2, 6 bases. V lost 2 bases and J 6 bases, leaving 14 bases between the germline ends. The CDR3 extends over 14 amino acids. Per germline, CDR1 WNHNN and CDR2 SYGVQD (reference sequence). The CDR3 reads CASSEVPGEGEQYF. Here the CDR3 DNA reads TGCGCCAGCAGTGAGGTCCCGGGAGAGGGCGAGCAGTACTTC.

V and J are TRBV7-2 and TRBJ1-5, with unresolved D. Germline CDR1 reads SGHTA; CDR2 reads FQGNSA. The V end lost 3 bases, the J end lost 4 bases, and 4 bases lay between the germline ends. The CDR3 sequence is 12 residues long. CDR3 bases: TGTGCCAGCAGCTTTGCAAATCAGCCCCAGCATTTT. This sequence encodes CASSFANQPQHF. Based on the CDR3 plus reference TRBV7-2 and TRBJ1-5, the full variable domain is GAGVSQSPSNKVTEKGKDVELRCDPISGHTALYWYRQSLGQGLEFLIYFQGNSAPDKSGLPSDRFSAERTGGSVSTLTIQRTQQEDSAVYLCASSFANQPQHFGDGTRLSIL.

This clonotype was seen a handful of times. J is TRBJ2-7 and V is TRBV6-5, with 12 positions matching TRBD2. The CDR3 totals 15 residues. CDR1 is MNHEY and CDR2 is SVGAGI in the germline V gene. Germline trimming cut 0 bases from V and 7 bases from J; bases unmatched to any gene: 4. The CDR3 DNA follows: TGTGCCAGCAGTTACTCGGGACTAGCGGGTGAAGAGCAGTACTTC. It translates to CASSYSGLAGEEQYF.

This clonotype appeared many times. V is TRBV12-3 or TRBV12-4 and J is TRBJ1-2; D gene unclear. This CDR3 contains 14 residues. The V and J ends lost 0 bases and 4 bases respectively, with 9 bases between them. The CDR3 DNA reads TGTGCCAGCAGTTTAGCGCGACGTTTCTATGGCTACACCTTC. Protein: CASSLARRFYGYTF.

A note on this clonotype: Likely a read error: the CDR3 ends without its conserved phenylalanine or tryptophan. The rearrangement uses TRBV20-1 and TRBJ2-1; 10 nucleotides match TRBD2. Trimming took 0 bases from V and 6 from J; bases not matched to a gene: 5. The CDR3 has 15 amino acids. In germline, CDR1 is DFQATT, CDR2 SNEGSKA (reference sequence). Here the CDR3 DNA reads TGCAGTGCTAGAGAGTTTAGCGGGAGGATCAATGAGCAGTTCTCC. Translated: CSAREFSGRINEQFS.